This T cell receptor (beta chain) is drawn from a study of blood T cell repertoires in COVID-19 (dated by TCRdb to about 2020). Some background on the complete study: Samples from collaborators originated in the United States, Italy and Spain and spanned both the acute and convalescent phases of COVID-19. The material from the prospective study consisted of cDNA or gDNA derived from T cells, B-cell-depleted T cells, or PBMCs. Deeply sampled blood TCRbeta repertoires from subjects exposed to, actively infected with, or recovered from COVID-19 were included in the dataset. The repertoires were made available in a free public database intended to serve as a resource for research on the immune response to SARS-CoV-2. The samples were drawn from the first 160 participants of the ongoing ImmuneRACE study and from more than 1,000 subjects provided by 6 global collaborators. The sample metadata nearly always contained a de-identified subject ID, COVID-19 status, age in years and sex. Where HLA class I and class II types were available, the types were taken from metadata supplied by the sample provider, not from assay-based typing.

Notes on this clone: It has no known antigen specificity. Base qualities were left out, and no much larger clone turns up one base away.

TCRbeta CDR3 regions were amplified from genomic DNA using the immunoSEQ Assay, a bias-controlled multiplex PCR. Turning to the authors' computational methods: The number of nucleated cells in each sample was estimated from the amplification of reference gene primers within the assay. To quantify the absolute abundance of each unique TCRbeta CDR3 rearrangement, sequence reads were collapsed and filtered. For each sample, productive Simpson clonality was calculated as the square root of Simpson's diversity index across productive rearrangements. TCRdb carries this immuneACCESS record with in-frame sequences only. Its versions omit some clonotypes, under half of them owing to an unresolved V gene in the studies checked, with the rest unexplained. V, J and clone size are taken as reported in that table, and D and trimming were inferred from the DNA itself. The sample table records about 220,000 clones; 80% of these occur just once. Together, the top ten hold around 13% of the sample.

Results and caveats for the whole study, not just this receptor: How much clinical and demographic metadata was included differed by source and by participant, and the metadata was provided uncurated.

Whole blood was collected in K2EDTA tubes by collaborating institutions according to the institutions' own protocols. Collaborator samples were shipped for TCRbeta analysis as frozen whole blood, isolated PBMCs, or DNA extracted from either sample type. From the germline V gene, CDR1 is KGHSH and CDR2 is LQKENI. V lost 2 bases and J lost 5 bases; the stretch between them is 7 bases long. Counted from cysteine to phenylalanine, this CDR3 has 13 amino acids. Solely the CDR3 DNA is kept, with 39 bases framed from the first base. The clonotype was recovered from a human donor in a cohort sampled during active COVID-19. Specimen: peripheral blood. The chain is made from TRBV18 and TRBJ1-5, with the D segment identity uncertain. The CDR3 region has the sequence CASSPSQDQPQHF. The DNA is as follows: TGTGCCAGCTCACCATCTCAGGATCAGCCCCAGCATTTT.